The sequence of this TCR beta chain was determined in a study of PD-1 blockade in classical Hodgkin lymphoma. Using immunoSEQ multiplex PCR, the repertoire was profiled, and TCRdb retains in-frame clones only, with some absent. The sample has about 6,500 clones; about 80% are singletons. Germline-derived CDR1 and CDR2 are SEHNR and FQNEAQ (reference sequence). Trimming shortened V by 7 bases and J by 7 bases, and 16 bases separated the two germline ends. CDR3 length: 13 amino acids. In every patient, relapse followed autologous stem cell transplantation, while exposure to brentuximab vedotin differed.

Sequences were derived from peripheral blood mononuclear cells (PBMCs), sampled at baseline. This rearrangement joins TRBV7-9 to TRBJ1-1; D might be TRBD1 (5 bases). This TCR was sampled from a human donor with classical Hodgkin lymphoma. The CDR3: CASNLREGNEAFF. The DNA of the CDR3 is TGTGCCAGCAACCTCAGGGAAGGCAATGAAGCTTTCTTT.